Presented here are 24 T cell receptor beta chains from one specimen sequenced in a study of T cell responses to AZD1222 COVID-19 vaccine. Assay used: immunoSEQ multiplex PCR; TCRdb lists only in-frame clones, some missing. The sample holds around 150,000 clones; more than 80% are singletons and the top ten take 7% to 9%. This material consisted of peripheral blood, taken 28 days after the second dose of the MenACWY control vaccine. Every receptor here comes from an adult who received the MenACWY meningococcal vaccine as a control.

This chain uses TRBV19 with TRBJ2-7; D is possibly TRBD1 (6 bases). V was pared by 4 bases and J by 2 bases, with 15 bases between. CDR3 length: 15 residues. The germline V gene encodes CDR1 LNHDA and CDR2 SQIVND (reference sequence). The CDR3 here is CASSTKTGLPYEQYF. DNA for the CDR3: TGTGCCAGTAGTACCAAGACAGGTCTCCCCTACGAGCAGTACTTC.

This clone was counted a single time. V is TRBV2 and J is TRBJ2-3; D remains unclear. The ends were cut back, 2 bases at V and 6 bases at J, with 3 bases in the middle. Germline V gives CDR1 SNHLY, CDR2 FYNNEI. The CDR3 has 11 amino acids. The CDR3 DNA is TGTGCCAGCAGTGAACTCGATACGCAGTATTTT. This translates into CASSELDTQYF.

The chain uses TRBV19 and TRBJ1-3; 7 nucleotides align to TRBD1. Trimming removed 8 bases from V and 0 bases from J; junction bases left unmatched: 10. Germline loops: CDR1 LNHDA, CDR2 SQIVND (reference sequence). This CDR3 has 16 residues. The CDR3 region has the DNA TGTGCCAGTTCGAGACTCGGACAGGCCTCTGGAAACACCATATATTTT. This translates into CASSRLGQASGNTIYF. Looking up the rest from reference TRBV19 and TRBJ1-3 gives the full variable domain: DGGITQSPKYLFRKEGQNVTLSCEQNLNHDAMYWYRQDPGQGLRLIYYSQIVNDFQKGDIAEGYSVSREKKESFPLTVTSAQKNPTAFYLCASSRLGQASGNTIYFGEGSWLTVV.

The V and J genes are TRBV7-9 and TRBJ1-2, with D uncertain. V was cut by 1 base and J by 2 bases, with 11 bases left in between. Germline V gives CDR1 SEHNR, CDR2 FQNEAQ (reference sequence). CDR3 size: 15 residues. As DNA, the CDR3 is TGTGCCAGCAGCTTAGGTTACGGTGAAAACTATGGCTACACCTTC. The encoded protein is CASSLGYGENYGYTF.

CDR3 nucleotides: TGTGCCAGCAGTACCCGGGGCGACGGAAACACCATATATTTT. Its protein is CASSTRGDGNTIYF. The chain links TRBV6-5 to TRBJ1-3, with D tentatively TRBD1 (5 bases). V gave up 5 bases and J gave up 4 bases, with 12 bases separating them. This CDR3 spans 14 amino acids. Germline-derived CDR1 and CDR2 are MNHEY and SVGAGI.

The chain links TRBV19 to TRBJ1-5; tentatively, D is TRBD1 (5 bases). V shed 3 bases and J shed 6 bases, with 12 bases lying between them. CDR3 size: 14 residues. From germline, CDR1 is LNHDA and CDR2 SQIVND (reference sequence). The CDR3 sequence is CASSMRGPGQPQHF. The CDR3 nucleotides read TGTGCCAGTAGTATGAGGGGTCCAGGTCAGCCCCAGCATTTT. Supplemented by reference TRBV19 and TRBJ1-5, the full variable domain reads DGGITQSPKYLFRKEGQNVTLSCEQNLNHDAMYWYRQDPGQGLRLIYYSQIVNDFQKGDIAEGYSVSREKKESFPLTVTSAQKNPTAFYLCASSMRGPGQPQHFGDGTRLSIL.

V gene TRBV7-3 combines with J gene TRBJ2-3; 8 bases map to TRBD2. The germline CDR1 and CDR2 sequences are SGHTA and FQGTGA. The V gene end was trimmed by 3 bases and the J gene end by 8 bases; junction bases not matched to a gene: 10. This CDR3 region has 15 residues. For the CDR3, the DNA is TGTGCCAGCAGCTTCGGCGGGAGGAGTACCGGTACGCAGTATTTT. As protein: CASSFGGRSTGTQYF.

By sample fraction, this clone is medium-sized. The chain recombines TRBV3-1 (or the pseudogene TRBV3-2) with TRBJ1-1, with TRBD1 identical over 11 bases. Trimming at V came to 2 bases and at J to 3 bases, leaving 8 bases not matched to a gene. The CDR3 loop spans 17 amino acids. CDR1 is LGHDT, CDR2 YNNKEL, per germline (reference sequence). CDR3 in amino acids: CASSQPRTGGRYTEAFF. CDR3 DNA sequence: TGTGCCAGCAGCCAACCAAGGACAGGGGGCCGTTACACTGAAGCTTTCTTT.

The V gene is TRBV6-5, the J gene TRBJ1-1; TRBD1 might be the D (5 bases). V gave up 6 bases and J gave up 4 bases, with 15 bases separating them. CDR1 MNHEY and CDR2 SVGAGI come from the germline V gene. This CDR3 region has 14 residues. CDR3 coding DNA: TGTGCCAGCAGACCACGGGGCAAGGGCACTGAAGCTTTCTTT. Translating gives CASRPRGKGTEAFF.

The rearrangement links TRBV7-8 to TRBJ2-5; 8 bases are a match to TRBD1. CDR1 SGHVS and CDR2 FQNEAQ come from the germline V gene. V lost 5 bases and J lost 1; bases outside the gene matches: 12. This CDR3 region has 17 residues. CDR3 DNA: TGTGCCAGCAGCACCCACCTGGACAGGGTCCCCCAAGAGACCCAGTACTTC. Protein: CASSTHLDRVPQETQYF.

The CDR3 coding sequence is TGTGCCAGCAGTGAAAATCAGATACCTCCACTGAACACTGAAGCTTTCTTT. Protein sequence: CASSENQIPPLNTEAFF. The genes are TRBV2 and TRBJ1-1, with D unresolved. V dropped 2 bases and J dropped 0 bases, with 16 bases sitting between them. CDR3 size: 17 residues. Germline V gene sequence: CDR1 SNHLY, CDR2 FYNNEI.

V and J are TRBV4-3 and TRBJ1-4; D might be TRBD1 (5 bases). The germline gives CDR1 LGHNA, CDR2 YSLEER. The CDR3 runs to 15 residues. V was clipped by 0 bases and J by 7 bases, with 12 bases between them. In nucleotides, the CDR3 is TGCGCCAGCAGCCAAGATAGGGGAGGGCCTGAAAAACTGTTTTTT. The encoded protein is CASSQDRGGPEKLFF.

This chain links TRBV2 with TRBJ2-5, with D possibly TRBD1 on 6 matching bases. The V gene's germline CDR1 is SNHLY and CDR2 FYNNEI. This CDR3 region has 12 residues. The V gene lost 7 bases and the J gene lost 6 bases, with 12 bases spanning the gap. The CDR3 nucleotides are TGTGCCAGCAAGGCAGGGGCGAAGACCCAGTACTTC. This encodes CASKAGAKTQYF.

The gene calls are TRBV6-5 and TRBJ2-5, with a possible D match to TRBD1 (6 bases). CDR1 is MNHEY and CDR2 is SVGAGI in the germline V gene. This CDR3 has 15 amino acids. Trimming cost V 2 bases and J 1 base, with 11 bases left between them. The CDR3, as DNA: TGTGCCAGCAGTTACGCTACAGGGAGCCAAGAGACCCAGTACTTC. It encodes CASSYATGSQETQYF.

This chain uses TRBV28 with TRBJ1-4; D is unclear. V was cut by 6 bases and J by 7 bases, with 18 bases left in between. From germline, CDR1 is MDHEN and CDR2 SYDVKM. The CDR3 sequence is 15 residues long. The CDR3 here is CASSIRLLSGEKLFF. The CDR3 DNA is TGTGCCAGCAGCATACGACTTCTGAGCGGTGAAAAACTGTTTTTT.

This sequence joins TRBV19 and TRBJ1-3; perhaps TRBD1 as D (6 bases). CDR3 length: 12 amino acids. Germline V CDR1 and CDR2: LNHDA, SQIVND (reference sequence). Trimming removed 8 bases at V and 4 bases at J, with 9 bases between. The CDR3 DNA reads as TGTGCCAGTGGTACAGGGGGAAACACCATATATTTT. This codes for CASGTGGNTIYF.

This rearrangement joins TRBV5-5 to TRBJ1-3, with a possible D match to TRBD1 (5 bases). This CDR3 spans 15 amino acids. The germline V and J ends were trimmed by 0 bases and 4 bases, with 11 bases remaining between them. CDR1 is SGHKS and CDR2 is YYEKEE in the germline V gene (reference sequence). The CDR3 bases are TGTGCCAGCAGCTTGGGGGGGTTCGCGGGAAACACCATATATTTT. Protein: CASSLGGFAGNTIYF.

CDR3 nucleotide sequence: TGTGCCAGCGGCCAAACCGGGACAGGGATCACTGAAGCTTTCTTT. It specifies CASGQTGTGITEAFF. The V call is TRBV6-5, the J call TRBJ1-1, with 9 bases that match TRBD1. The V segment lost 8 bases and the J segment 4 bases; nucleotides outside the gene matches: 11. Germline V CDR1 and CDR2: MNHEY, SVGAGI. This CDR3 is built from 15 residues.

This clone is a singleton in its sample. The CDR3 protein is CASSSKGGGEAFF. CDR3 sequence (DNA): TGCGCCAGCAGTAGTAAGGGCGGCGGTGAAGCTTTCTTT. The chain carries TRBV10-2 and TRBJ1-1; D not resolved. The V gene lost 5 bases and the J gene lost 7 bases, with 14 bases spanning the gap. There are 13 residues in the CDR3. The germline V gene encodes CDR1 WSHSY and CDR2 SAAADI.

With respect to this clone: A read error may produce the germline difference seen at one junction end. This rearrangement joins TRBV4-3 to TRBJ2-7, with TRBD2 matching 12 bases. This CDR3 region has 15 residues. CDR1 is LGHNA and CDR2 is YSLEER in the germline V gene. This CDR3 reads CASSRTSGGTYELAF. The DNA of the CDR3 is TGCGCCAGCAGCCGCACTAGCGGGGGGACCTACGAGCTCGCCTTC.

This CDR3 is CASSQELLSNTGELFF. In DNA form, the CDR3 reads TGCGCCAGCAGCCAAGAGTTACTGTCGAACACCGGGGAGCTGTTTTTT. J is TRBJ2-2 and V is TRBV4-3; D call uncertain. Germline loops: CDR1 LGHNA, CDR2 YSLEER. This CDR3 comprises 16 residues. V lost 0 bases and J lost 0, with 8 bases in between.

The CDR3 protein is CASSFLGIYNEQFF. The CDR3 DNA is TGTGCCAGCAGCTTTCTCGGAATCTACAATGAGCAGTTCTTC. The chain employs TRBV11-2 and TRBJ2-1; D is undetermined. Germline loops: CDR1 SGHAT, CDR2 FQNNGV. There are 14 residues in the CDR3. Trimming cost V 3 bases and J 3 bases, with 9 bases left between them.

The genes are TRBV28 and TRBJ1-2; 8 bases are a match to TRBD1. Germline-derived CDR1 and CDR2 are MDHEN and SYDVKM. J lost 3 bases, V lost 3 bases, and 3 bases had no gene match. The CDR3 has 14 amino acids. The DNA for the CDR3 is TGTGCCAGCAGTTTGGGACAGGTTCACTATGGCTACACCTTC. This encodes CASSLGQVHYGYTF.

The J gene is TRBJ1-1, the V gene TRBV6-5; D is undetermined. The length of the CDR3 is 14 residues. The ends were cut back, 5 bases at V and 1 base at J, with 11 bases in the middle. Germline loops: CDR1 MNHEY, CDR2 SVGAGI. The CDR3 region is CASSKPTGNTEAFF. As DNA, the CDR3 is TGTGCCAGCAGTAAACCGACGGGGAACACTGAAGCTTTCTTT.